This TCR beta chain was sequenced in a study of cytotoxic CD8 clonotypes in ibrutinib-treated CLL. On the study more broadly: Researchers reported about 10 relapsed/refractory and about 15 treatment-naive patients, 17 of them IGHV unmutated. General study results and limits: Public clonotypes (which were uncommon) either contracted or remained stable on treatment. Measured clonality at baseline was greater than in age-matched healthy donors and tracked with circulating CD8+ T-cell counts.

The CDR3 is made up of 12 amino acids. V dropped 1 base and J dropped 1 base, with 4 bases sitting between them. Germline V gene data show CDR1 as SQVTM and CDR2 as ANQGSEA. Measured with immunoSEQ multiplex PCR; TCRdb has only the in-frame clones, and not every one. This sample has over 150,000 clones, with around 70% found just once. A note on this clone: The antigen remains unidentified.

Sequenced here: PBMCs, sampled after 24 months of ibrutinib treatment. V usage is TRBV29-1 and J usage is TRBJ1-1, with D unclear. The source is a human donor with chronic lymphocytic leukemia. The CDR3 sequence is CSVEGSNTEAFF. Written as DNA, the CDR3 is TGCAGCGTTGAAGGTTCGAACACTGAAGCTTTCTTT.